This entry features one T cell receptor beta chain sequence. The antigen is unknown. The data are from a study of blood T cells in healthy people across ages. Study information: Per two T cells, about one barcoded beta molecule was captured through template switching.

A second PCR of about 7 to 12 cycles used a sample-barcoded 5' primer and a J-beta primer mix. Every cDNA was tagged by a template-switch adaptor with 12 random nucleotides. TCRdb ran MiXCR on the 5' RACE reads and lists one entry per CDR3 protein. Found here are some 760,000 distinct CDR3 sequences, around 25% of them singletons; the top ten hold 3.7%. V was shortened by 0 bases and J by 2 bases, with 5 bases between the two germline ends. This CDR3 comprises 14 residues. Germline CDR1 SEHNR, CDR2 FQNEAQ (reference sequence). General study results and limits: PBMCs went unsorted, and a conclusive naive versus antigen-experienced comparison was therefore prevented.

This sample also belongs to another study, concerning T cells of mothers and their children.

The V gene is TRBV7-9, the J gene TRBJ2-1; D is ambiguous. The specimen was blood. This receptor was identified in a boy aged 10-17 years in good health. CDR3 coding DNA: TGTGCCAGCAGCTTAGCAGTTACCTACAATGAGCAGTTCTTC. It specifies CASSLAVTYNEQFF.